This T cell receptor beta chain was sequenced during a study of T cells in Graves' hyperthyroidism and ophthalmopathy. The germline V gene has CDR1 MNHNS and CDR2 SASEGT. The CDR3 runs to 16 residues. Between the trimmed V and J ends, which lost 6 bases and 0 bases, there was a span of 17 bases. This clonotype showed up many times. Authors of the study amplified TCR beta CDR3 regions from RNA transcripts. The HTBI primer set was used in a first-round RT-PCR of the TCR CDR3. TCRdb analysed the multiplex PCR reads with MiXCR anew, one entry per CDR3 protein. The sample has fewer than 600,000 distinct CDR3 sequences; roughly an eighth are singletons.

This clonotype originated in a woman between 18 and 29 years old with Graves' hyperthyroidism. Specimen: blood. The chain employs TRBV6-1 and TRBJ1-1, with D unclear. The CDR3 nucleotides read TGTGCCAGCAGAAATAAGGACGCGAGCATGAACACTGAAGCTTTCTTT. Protein: CASRNKDASMNTEAFF.